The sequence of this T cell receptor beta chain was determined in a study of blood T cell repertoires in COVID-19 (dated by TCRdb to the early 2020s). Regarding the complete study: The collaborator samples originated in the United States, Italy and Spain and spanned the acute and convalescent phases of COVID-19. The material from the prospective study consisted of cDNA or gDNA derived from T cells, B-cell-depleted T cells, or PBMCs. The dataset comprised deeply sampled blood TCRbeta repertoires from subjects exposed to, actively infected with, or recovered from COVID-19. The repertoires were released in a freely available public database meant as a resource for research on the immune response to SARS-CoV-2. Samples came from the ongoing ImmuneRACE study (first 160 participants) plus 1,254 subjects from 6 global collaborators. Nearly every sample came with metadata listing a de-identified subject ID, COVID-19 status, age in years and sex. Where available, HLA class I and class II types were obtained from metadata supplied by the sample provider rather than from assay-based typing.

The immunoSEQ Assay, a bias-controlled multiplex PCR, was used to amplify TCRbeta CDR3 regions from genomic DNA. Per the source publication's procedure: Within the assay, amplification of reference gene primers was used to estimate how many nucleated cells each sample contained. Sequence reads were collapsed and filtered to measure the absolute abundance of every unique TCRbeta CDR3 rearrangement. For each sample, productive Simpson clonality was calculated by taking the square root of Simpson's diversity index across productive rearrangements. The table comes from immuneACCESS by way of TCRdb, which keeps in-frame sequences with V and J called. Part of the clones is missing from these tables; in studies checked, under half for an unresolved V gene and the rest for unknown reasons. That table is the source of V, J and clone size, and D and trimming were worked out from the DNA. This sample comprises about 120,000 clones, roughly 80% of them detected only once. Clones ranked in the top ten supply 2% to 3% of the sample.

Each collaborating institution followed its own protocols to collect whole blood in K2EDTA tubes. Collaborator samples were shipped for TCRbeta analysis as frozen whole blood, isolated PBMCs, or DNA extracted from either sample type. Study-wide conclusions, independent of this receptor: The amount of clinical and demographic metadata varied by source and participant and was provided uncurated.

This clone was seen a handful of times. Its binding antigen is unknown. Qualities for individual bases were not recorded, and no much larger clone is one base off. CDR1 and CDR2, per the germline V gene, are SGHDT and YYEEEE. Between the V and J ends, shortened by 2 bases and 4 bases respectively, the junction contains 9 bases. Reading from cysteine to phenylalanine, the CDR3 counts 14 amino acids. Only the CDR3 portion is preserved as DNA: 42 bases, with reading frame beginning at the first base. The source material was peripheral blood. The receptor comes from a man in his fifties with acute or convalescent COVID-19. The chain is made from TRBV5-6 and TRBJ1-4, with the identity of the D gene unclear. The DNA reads TGTGCCAGCAGCTTTTTACAGAGTAATGAAAAACTGTTTTTT. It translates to CASSFLQSNEKLFF.